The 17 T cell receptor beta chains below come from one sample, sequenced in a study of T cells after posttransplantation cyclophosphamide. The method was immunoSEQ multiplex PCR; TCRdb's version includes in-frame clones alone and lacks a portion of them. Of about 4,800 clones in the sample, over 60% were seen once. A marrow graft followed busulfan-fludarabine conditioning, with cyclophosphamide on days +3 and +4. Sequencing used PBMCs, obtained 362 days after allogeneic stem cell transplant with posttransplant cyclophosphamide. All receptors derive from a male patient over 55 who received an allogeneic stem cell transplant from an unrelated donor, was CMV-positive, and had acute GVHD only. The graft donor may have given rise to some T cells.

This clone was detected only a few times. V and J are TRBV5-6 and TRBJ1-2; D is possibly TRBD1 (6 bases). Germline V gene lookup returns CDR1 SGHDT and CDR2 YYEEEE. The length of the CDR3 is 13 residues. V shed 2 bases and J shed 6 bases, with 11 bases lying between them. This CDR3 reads CASSLQGEDGYTF. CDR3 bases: TGTGCCAGCAGCTTACAGGGAGAAGATGGCTACACCTTC.

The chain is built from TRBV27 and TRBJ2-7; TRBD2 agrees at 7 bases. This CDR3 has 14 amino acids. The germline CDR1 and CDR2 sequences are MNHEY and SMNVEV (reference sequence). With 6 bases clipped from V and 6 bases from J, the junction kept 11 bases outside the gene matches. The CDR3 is CASSRGLKVGEQYF. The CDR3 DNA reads TGTGCCAGCAGCCGGGGACTAAAGGTCGGCGAGCAGTACTTC.

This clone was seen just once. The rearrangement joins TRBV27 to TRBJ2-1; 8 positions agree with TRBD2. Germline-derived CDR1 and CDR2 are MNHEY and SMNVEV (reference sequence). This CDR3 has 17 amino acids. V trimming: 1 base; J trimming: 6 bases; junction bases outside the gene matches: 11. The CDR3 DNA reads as TGTGCCAGCAGTTTATTCGCGGGGGGCGTCGTAGGCAATGAGCAGTTCTTC. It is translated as CASSLFAGGVVGNEQFF.

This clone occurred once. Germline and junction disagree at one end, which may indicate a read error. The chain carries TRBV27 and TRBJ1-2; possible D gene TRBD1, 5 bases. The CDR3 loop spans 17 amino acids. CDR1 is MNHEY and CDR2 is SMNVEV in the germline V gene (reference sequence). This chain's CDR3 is CASSLSSGGSTGRGYTF. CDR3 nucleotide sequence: TGTGCCAGCAGTCTATCATCGGGGGGATCCACGGGTAGAGGCTACACCTTC.

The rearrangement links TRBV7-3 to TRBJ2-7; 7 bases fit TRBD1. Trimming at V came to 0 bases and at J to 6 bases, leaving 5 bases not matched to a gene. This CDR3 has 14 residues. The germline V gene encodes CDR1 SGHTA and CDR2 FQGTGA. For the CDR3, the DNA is TGTGCCAGCAGCTTAACCCCGGCAGGGGGCGAGCAGTACTTC. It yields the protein CASSLTPAGGEQYF.

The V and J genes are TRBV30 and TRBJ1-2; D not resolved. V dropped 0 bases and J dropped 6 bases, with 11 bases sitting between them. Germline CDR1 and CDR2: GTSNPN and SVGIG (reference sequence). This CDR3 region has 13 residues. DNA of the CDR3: TGTGCCTGGAGTGTCTATCTACAGAATGGCTACACCTTC. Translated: CAWSVYLQNGYTF.

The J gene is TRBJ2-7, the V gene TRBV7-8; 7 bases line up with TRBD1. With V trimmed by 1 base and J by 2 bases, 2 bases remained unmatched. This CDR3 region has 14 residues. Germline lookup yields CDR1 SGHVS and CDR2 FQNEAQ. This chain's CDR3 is CASSLVTGAYEQYF. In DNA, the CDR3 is TGTGCCAGCAGCTTAGTTACAGGGGCCTACGAGCAGTACTTC.

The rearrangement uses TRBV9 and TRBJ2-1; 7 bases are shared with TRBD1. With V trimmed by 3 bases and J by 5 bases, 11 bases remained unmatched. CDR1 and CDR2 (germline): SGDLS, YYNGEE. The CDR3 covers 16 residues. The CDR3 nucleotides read TGTGCCAGCAGCGCGTCCCGGGACAGAGATAACAATGAGCAGTTCTTC. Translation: CASSASRDRDNNEQFF.

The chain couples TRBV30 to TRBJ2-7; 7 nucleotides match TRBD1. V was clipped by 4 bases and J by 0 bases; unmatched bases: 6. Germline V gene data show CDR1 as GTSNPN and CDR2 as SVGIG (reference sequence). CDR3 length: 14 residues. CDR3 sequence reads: CAWNAAGGSYEQYF. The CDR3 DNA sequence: TGTGCCTGGAACGCAGCAGGGGGCTCCTACGAGCAGTACTTC.

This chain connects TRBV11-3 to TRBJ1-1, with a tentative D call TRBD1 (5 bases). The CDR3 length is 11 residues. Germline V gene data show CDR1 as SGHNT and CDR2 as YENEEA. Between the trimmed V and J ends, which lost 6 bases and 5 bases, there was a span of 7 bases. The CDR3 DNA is TGTGCCAGCAGTGGGGGGACTGAAGCTTTCTTT. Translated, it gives CASSGGTEAFF.

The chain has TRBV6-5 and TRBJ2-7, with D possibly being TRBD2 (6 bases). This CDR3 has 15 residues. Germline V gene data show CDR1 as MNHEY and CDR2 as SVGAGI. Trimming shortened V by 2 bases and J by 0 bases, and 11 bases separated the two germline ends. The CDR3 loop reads CASSYGTGDSYEQYF. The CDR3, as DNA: TGTGCCAGCAGTTACGGGACGGGGGACTCCTACGAGCAGTACTTC.

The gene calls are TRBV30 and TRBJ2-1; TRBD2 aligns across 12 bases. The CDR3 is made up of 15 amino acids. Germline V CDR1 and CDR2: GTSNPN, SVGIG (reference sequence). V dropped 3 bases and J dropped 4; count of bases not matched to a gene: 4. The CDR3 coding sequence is TGTGCCTGGAGCCCCGGGACTAGCGGGTACAATGAGCAGTTCTTC. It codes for CAWSPGTSGYNEQFF. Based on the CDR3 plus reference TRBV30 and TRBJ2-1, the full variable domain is SQTIHQWPATLVQPVGSPLSLECTVEGTSNPNLYWYRQAAGRGLQLLFYSVGIGQISSEVPQNLSASRPQDRQFILSSKKLLLSDSGFYLCAWSPGTSGYNEQFFGPGTRLTVL.

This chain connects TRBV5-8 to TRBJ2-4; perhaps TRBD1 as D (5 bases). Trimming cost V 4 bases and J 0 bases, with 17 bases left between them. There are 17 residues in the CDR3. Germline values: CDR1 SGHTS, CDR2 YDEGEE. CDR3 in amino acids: CASSPGTGELAKNIQYF. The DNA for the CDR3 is TGTGCCAGCAGCCCTGGCACAGGAGAGCTAGCCAAAAACATTCAGTACTTC.

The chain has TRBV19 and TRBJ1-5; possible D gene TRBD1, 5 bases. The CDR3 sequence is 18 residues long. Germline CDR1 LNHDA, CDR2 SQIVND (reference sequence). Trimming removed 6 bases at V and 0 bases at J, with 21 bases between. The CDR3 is CASSQGRVPINSNQPQHF. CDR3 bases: TGTGCCAGTAGCCAAGGCAGGGTTCCCATAAATAGCAATCAGCCCCAGCATTTT.

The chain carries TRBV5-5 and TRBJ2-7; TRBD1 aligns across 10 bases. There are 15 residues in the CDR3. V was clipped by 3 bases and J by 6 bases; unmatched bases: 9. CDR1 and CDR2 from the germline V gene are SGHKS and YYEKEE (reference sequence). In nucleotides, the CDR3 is TGTGCCAGCAGCTCGGGACAGGGGATTTTCTCCGAGCAGTACTTC. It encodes CASSSGQGIFSEQYF.

CDR3 DNA: TGTGCCAGCAGCGCGGGGAGCGCTCACTACGAGCAGTACTTC. Translating gives CASSAGSAHYEQYF. This sequence joins TRBV27 and TRBJ2-7; D may be TRBD2 (6 bases). Germline lookup yields CDR1 MNHEY and CDR2 SMNVEV (reference sequence). This CDR3 spans 14 amino acids. Between the trimmed V and J ends, which lost 6 bases and 3 bases, there was a span of 15 bases.

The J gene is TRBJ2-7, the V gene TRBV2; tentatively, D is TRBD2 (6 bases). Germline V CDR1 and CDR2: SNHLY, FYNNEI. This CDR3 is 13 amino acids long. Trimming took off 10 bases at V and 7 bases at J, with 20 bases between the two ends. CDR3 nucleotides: TGTGCCACCTCGGACTACCACCGAGGGGAGCAGTACTTC. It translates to CATSDYHRGEQYF.